The next 10 T cell receptor beta chains were all read from a single sample in a study of regulatory T cells in long-lasting Graves disease. Sequencing libraries for TCR beta were prepared with iRepertoire HTBI primers and Arm-PCR of CDR3 regions. Each CDR3 protein is one row after TCRdb ran MiXCR on the multiplex PCR reads. The table lists some 350,000 distinct CDR3 sequences, 16% of them singletons. Regarding time point: newly diagnosed GD, antithyroid drugs for less than 3 months. PBMC RNA was the source of the TCR library. The same sample was also used in a study of T cells in Graves' hyperthyroidism and ophthalmopathy.

The sequences come from peripheral blood mononuclear cells (PBMCs), collected at new diagnosis, from a patient treated with antithyroid drugs. The receptors shown here come from a woman between 18 and 29 years old with Graves disease.

This clonotype was found many times. J is TRBJ1-1 and V is TRBV12-3 or TRBV12-4, with no clear D. The CDR3 contains 15 residues. Trimming stripped 7 bases from V and 6 bases from J, with 21 bases between. The DNA for the CDR3 is TGTGCCAGCACCCCAAACGCCGGGAGGGCTTCTGAAGCTTTCTTT. Amino acids: CASTPNAGRASEAFF.

This clonotype was detected many times. The rearrangement uses TRBV20-1 and TRBJ2-5; D gene unclear. The CDR3 totals 11 residues. The germline V gene encodes CDR1 DFQATT and CDR2 SNEGSKA (reference sequence). V lost 0 bases to trimming and J lost 5 bases, with 4 bases between them. The CDR3 protein is CSARDWETQYF. DNA for the CDR3: TGCAGTGCTAGAGATTGGGAGACCCAGTACTTC.

This clonotype was picked up many times. The chain links TRBV18 to TRBJ2-1; TRBD1 agrees at 8 bases. Germline V CDR1 and CDR2: KGHSH, LQKENI. The CDR3 is made up of 14 amino acids. After removal of 4 bases from V and 5 bases from J, the junction contained 4 bases not matched to a gene. CDR3 sequence (DNA): TGTGCCAGCTCACGGGACAGGACAGACAATGAGCAGTTCTTC. This gives the protein CASSRDRTDNEQFF.

This clonotype was counted ten times or more. A junction end diverges from the germline sequence, so it may reflect a read error. This chain connects TRBV5-1 to TRBJ2-1; D gene ambiguous. The CDR3 sequence is 12 residues long. Germline V gene sequence: CDR1 SGHRS, CDR2 YFSETQ. CDR3 in amino acids: CASSTSYNEQFF. CDR3 DNA: TGTGCCAGCAGCACCTCCTACAATGAGCAGTTCTTC.

Of note for this clonotype: Relative to the germline gene, one junction end is altered; a read error may explain this. This chain links TRBV28 with TRBJ2-5; D is undetermined. CDR1 is MDHEN, CDR2 SYDVKM, per germline. The CDR3 consists of 15 residues. This CDR3 reads CTSSILSNAIETQYF. The DNA of the CDR3 is TGTACCAGCAGTATCTTGTCCAACGCCATAGAGACCCAGTACTTC.

This clonotype was picked up a small number of times. This may be a read error, as it is one base from a much larger clone. The gene calls are TRBV6-5 and TRBJ2-2, with D possibly being TRBD1 (5 bases). CDR1 is MNHEY, CDR2 SVGAGI, per germline. The CDR3 spans 18 residues. Trimming pared 4 bases from V and 4 bases from J, leaving 22 bases between. The chain's CDR3 is CASSCSKGRVMFTGELFF. In DNA form, the CDR3 reads TGTGCCAGCAGTTGCTCGAAGGGCAGGGTGATGTTCACCGGGGAGCTGTTTTTT.

This clonotype was seen ten or more times. This chain joins TRBV11-2 and TRBJ2-7; possibly TRBD1 or TRBD2 for D (5 bases each). Germline V gives CDR1 SGHAT, CDR2 FQNNGV. V dropped 4 bases and J dropped 1 base, with 8 bases sitting between them. The CDR3 loop spans 13 amino acids. The CDR3 DNA reads as TGTGCCAGCAGCTGGGACCGGTCCTACGAGCAGTACTTC. It is translated as CASSWDRSYEQYF.

The table lists this clonotype with many counts. The chain carries TRBV20-1 and TRBJ1-1, with TRBD1 as a possible D gene (5 bases). Germline V gene lookup returns CDR1 DFQATT and CDR2 SNEGSKA (reference sequence). V gave up 6 bases and J gave up 4 bases, with 15 bases separating them. This CDR3 spans 13 amino acids. CDR3 amino acids: CSALGQGATEAFF. The CDR3 DNA reads as TGCAGTGCCCTAGGGCAGGGTGCCACTGAAGCTTTCTTT.

This clonotype was picked up one time. V and J are TRBV6-2 or TRBV6-3 and TRBJ1-2; a weak D match, TRBD1 (6 bases). The CDR3 contains 13 residues. Trimming left V 5 bases short and J 4 bases short, with 11 bases between. Germline V gene sequence: CDR1 MNHEY, CDR2 SVGEGT. The CDR3 protein is CASSDRPPYGYTF. The CDR3 bases are TGTGCCAGCAGTGACAGGCCCCCCTATGGCTACACCTTC.

This clonotype showed up many times. The chain couples TRBV6-2 or TRBV6-3 to TRBJ2-3; 7 positions match TRBD1. The CDR3 runs 14 residues. The germline V gene encodes CDR1 MNHEY and CDR2 SVGEGT. The ends lost 5 bases at V and 5 bases at J; junction bases unmatched: 7. The CDR3 spells CASSDLYRGDTQYF. The CDR3 nucleotides are TGTGCCAGCAGTGACCTATACAGGGGAGATACGCAGTATTTT.